This is a list of T cell receptor beta chains from one sample in a study of cytomegalovirus exposure and HLA in healthy donors. Clones were read by immunoSEQ multiplex PCR, and TCRdb kept only the in-frame ones, dropping some. The sample records about 200,000 clones, 65% to 80% being singletons. Sequenced input: PBMCs. All receptors derive from a girl aged 2 to 9 in good health and CMV-seronegative. Each CDR3 is given with its conserved first and last residue. The D gene is left open where the match is weak. Some rows have no size entry. The others give once, few or many, or a class for an expanded clone.

TRBJ1-6 | NA | NA | TRBV6-5 | CASSYSFRGNSPLHF | TGTGCCAGCAGTTACTCGTTCAGGGGAAATTCACCCCTCCACTTT
TRBJ2-6 | NA | TRBD1 | TRBV30 | CAWSATGGMRANVLTF | TGTGCCTGGAGTGCCACAGGGGGGATGAGGGCCAACGTCCTGACTTTC
TRBJ2-1 | NA | TRBD2 | TRBV2 | CASKVAGGYNEQFF | TGTGCCAGCAAAGTAGCGGGAGGGTACAATGAGCAGTTCTTC
TRBJ2-1 | few | NA | TRBV30 | CASDFPFSYNEQFF | TGTGCTTCGGACTTCCCCTTCTCCTACAATGAGCAGTTCTTC
TRBJ2-7 | NA | NA | TRBV7-8 | CASTPLYGYEQYF | TGTGCCAGCACCCCTTTGTACGGCTACGAGCAGTACTTC
TRBJ2-1 | NA | NA | TRBV10-1 | CASSDLPSVRNEQFF | TGCGCCAGCAGCGATCTGCCTAGCGTTCGTAATGAGCAGTTCTTC
TRBJ1-6 | few | NA | TRBV5-6 | CASSWGGRDLHF | TGTGCCAGCAGCTGGGGGGGGAGGGACCTCCACTTT
TRBJ2-3 | NA | TRBD2 | TRBV6-6 | CASSLAGVPDTQYF | TGTGCCAGCAGCTTAGCGGGAGTCCCAGATACGCAGTATTTT
TRBJ1-1 | NA | TRBD1 | TRBV2 | CASRRGQGRGTEAFF | TGTGCCAGCAGGAGGGGACAGGGACGGGGCACTGAAGCTTTCTTT
TRBJ2-7 | NA | TRBD2 | TRBV27 | CASSLMGLAGATEQYF | TGTGCCAGCAGTCTAATGGGACTAGCGGGAGCTACCGAGCAGTACTTC
TRBJ1-1 | NA | NA | TRBV2 | CASSDWGPTEAFF | TGTGCCAGCAGTGATTGGGGGCCCACTGAAGCTTTCTTT
TRBJ1-5 | NA | NA | TRBV2 | CASSELRGPNQPQHF | TGTGCCAGCAGTGAACTCAGGGGCCCTAATCAGCCCCAGCATTTT
TRBJ1-4 | NA | NA | TRBV4-1 | CASSQLRQEKLFF | TGCGCCAGCAGCCAACTGAGACAGGAAAAACTGTTTTTT
TRBJ2-1 | NA | TRBD2 | TRBV19 | CASSTQSGGYYNEQFF | TGTGCCAGTAGTACCCAAAGCGGGGGGTACTACAATGAGCAGTTCTTC
TRBJ2-5 | NA | TRBD1 | TRBV7-9 | CASSLSTGWETQYF | TGTGCCAGCAGCTTATCGACAGGGTGGGAGACCCAGTACTTC
TRBJ1-2 | NA | NA | TRBV19 | CASSIGFRDYGYTF | TGTGCCAGTAGTATCGGATTTCGGGACTATGGCTACACCTTC
TRBJ2-1 | NA | TRBD2 | TRBV9 | CASSVGLADNEQFF | TGTGCCAGCAGCGTCGGACTAGCCGACAATGAGCAGTTCTTC
TRBJ1-4 | NA | NA | TRBV5-1 | CASSRGSATNEKLFF | TGCGCCAGCAGTCGGGGAAGCGCAACTAATGAAAAACTGTTTTTT
TRBJ1-4 | NA | NA | TRBV15 | CATSREDSSVGATNEKLFF | TGTGCCACCAGCAGAGAGGACTCTTCGGTCGGCGCAACTAATGAAAAACTGTTTTTT
TRBJ2-1 | NA | TRBD2 | TRBV19 | CASSIAGEGTYNEQFF | TGTGCCAGTAGTATAGCCGGGGAGGGGACCTACAATGAGCAGTTCTTC
TRBJ2-5 | NA | NA | TRBV18 | CASSPEQTQYF | TGTGCCAGCTCACCAGAGCAGACCCAGTACTTC
TRBJ2-1 | once | NA | TRBV27 | CASSFTLRANEQFF | TGTGCCAGCAGTTTTACACTGAGAGCGAATGAGCAGTTCTTC
TRBJ1-1 | NA | NA | TRBV7-9 | CASSLGVGGTEAFF | TGTGCCAGCAGCTTAGGCGTCGGGGGCACTGAAGCTTTCTTT
TRBJ1-2 | NA | NA | TRBV29-1 | CSVIRGTNYGYTF | TGCAGCGTCATAAGGGGGACCAACTATGGCTACACCTTC
TRBJ2-6 | NA | NA | TRBV19 | CASTWEGDRRLSGANVLTF | TGTGCCAGTACCTGGGAGGGGGACAGGAGGCTCTCTGGGGCCAACGTCCTGACTTTC
TRBJ1-1 | NA | NA | TRBV18 | CASSLRVGAGNTEAFF | TGTGCCAGCTCACTTAGAGTGGGGGCTGGGAACACTGAAGCTTTCTTT
TRBJ1-2 | NA | NA | TRBV5-5 | CASSLVVHLVEVSGYTF | TGTGCCAGCAGCTTGGTCGTGCATTTGGTGGAGGTTAGTGGCTACACCTTC
TRBJ1-2 | few | TRBD1 | TRBV2 | CAGQGGRDYGYTF | TGTGCCGGACAGGGGGGTCGTGACTATGGCTACACCTTC
TRBJ1-6 | NA | NA | TRBV5-1 | CASSLDGNSGSPLHF | TGCGCCAGCAGCTTGGACGGTAACTCGGGTTCACCCCTCCACTTT
TRBJ1-2 | NA | NA | TRBV6-5 | CASSYPRQDPNYGYTF | TGTGCCAGCAGTTACCCGCGACAAGATCCCAACTATGGCTACACCTTC
TRBJ2-3 | NA | TRBD1 | TRBV11-2 | CASSLETGAIKITDTQYF | TGTGCCAGCAGCTTAGAGACAGGGGCCATAAAGATAACAGATACGCAGTATTTT
TRBJ2-1 | NA | NA | TRBV5-4 | CASSDIDQRSSYNEQFF | TGTGCCAGCAGCGATATAGATCAGCGCAGCTCCTACAATGAGCAGTTCTTC
TRBJ1-2 | NA | TRBD1 | TRBV27 | CASSLSSGTGYGYTF | TGTGCCAGCAGTTTATCATCCGGGACAGGCTATGGCTACACCTTC
TRBJ1-5 | once | NA | TRBV2 | CASKFTGLSNQPQHF | TGTGCCAGCAAGTTTACAGGGTTAAGCAATCAGCCCCAGCATTTT
TRBJ1-2 | NA | NA | TRBV5-6 | CASSSIGGANYGYTF | TGTGCCAGCAGTAGTATCGGGGGAGCTAACTATGGCTACACCTTC
TRBJ2-7 | few | NA | TRBV6-5 | CASSEGRGSMQYF | TGTGCCAGCAGTGAAGGAAGGGGTTCTATGCAGTACTTC
TRBJ1-5 | NA | NA | TRBV5-4 | CASSFQGNQPQHF | TGTGCCAGCAGCTTCCAGGGCAATCAGCCCCAGCATTTT
TRBJ2-1 | NA | NA | TRBV10-3 | CAISDSHNEQFF | TGTGCCATCAGTGACTCCCACAATGAGCAGTTCTTC
TRBJ2-5 | NA | NA | TRBV7-9 | CASSPREETQYF | TGTGCCAGCAGCCCCCGGGAGGAGACCCAGTACTTC
TRBJ2-3 | NA | NA | TRBV29-1 | CSVGPSTDTQYF | TGCAGCGTTGGGCCCAGCACAGATACGCAGTATTTT
TRBJ1-1 | once | TRBD1 | TRBV9 | CASSAGQGAGDTEAFF | TGTGCCAGCAGCGCCGGCCAGGGGGCGGGGGACACTGAAGCTTTCTTT
TRBJ2-1 | NA | NA | TRBV19 | CASSIGWRRSNSYNEQFF | TGTGCCAGTAGTATAGGGTGGCGGAGATCCAACTCCTACAATGAGCAGTTCTTC
TRBJ2-7 | NA | NA | TRBV5-4 | CASSLFGGAGYEQYF | TGTGCCAGCAGCTTGTTCGGTGGTGCGGGGTACGAGCAGTACTTC
TRBJ2-7 | NA | TRBD2 | TRBV6-5 | CASRQDGGIPYEQYF | TGTGCCAGCAGGCAAGACGGGGGGATCCCCTACGAGCAGTACTTC
TRBJ2-7 | NA | NA | TRBV5-1 | CASSSLGPREQYF | TGCGCCAGCTCCAGCTTGGGCCCTCGAGAGCAGTACTTC
TRBJ1-2 | NA | NA | TRBV2 | CASSERDIYGYTF | TGTGCCAGCAGTGAAAGGGACATCTATGGCTACACCTTC
TRBJ2-5 | NA | TRBD2 | TRBV15 | CATSRGASGHQETQYF | TGTGCCACCAGCAGAGGGGCTAGCGGCCACCAAGAGACCCAGTACTTC
TRBJ2-5 | NA | NA | TRBV6-1 | CASSEAPWEAAETQYF | TGTGCCAGCAGTGAAGCTCCATGGGAGGCCGCAGAGACCCAGTACTTC
TRBJ2-3 | NA | NA | TRBV2 | CASSESLAGYSTDTQYF | TGTGCCAGCAGTGAAAGTCTCGCGGGGTACAGCACAGATACGCAGTATTTT
TRBJ2-5 | NA | NA | TRBV4-1 | CASSQVFAEETQYF | TGCGCCAGCAGCCAAGTCTTTGCGGAAGAGACCCAGTACTTC
TRBJ1-5 | NA | NA | TRBV2 | CASSVGGGQPQHF | TGTGCCAGCAGTGTGGGGGGTGGCCAGCCCCAGCATTTT